This entry features one T cell receptor beta chain sequence. Per the original methods: It was from reference gene primer amplification that nucleated cell counts were estimated. Profiling relied on immunoSEQ multiplex PCR, and the TCRdb table lists in-frame clones only, not all of them. The V and J calls and clone size are taken from that table; D and trimming were inferred from the DNA. The data show approximately 91,000 clones, 60% to 85% seen once. The entry originates in a study of blood T cell repertoires in COVID-19. Overall study: Sites in the United States, Italy and Spain provided acute and convalescent COVID-19 samples. Sources were T cells, B-cell-depleted T cells, or PBMCs; the material itself was cDNA or gDNA.

Sequenced input: peripheral blood. The sequence was obtained from a woman over 75 with acute or convalescent COVID-19.

The CDR3 sequence is CASSLWFGMGETQYF. CDR3 DNA sequence: TGTGCCAGCAGCTTATGGTTCGGGATGGGAGAGACCCAGTACTTC. The chain combines TRBV7-2 with TRBJ2-5, with a weak D call TRBD2 (5 bases). The CDR3 runs to 15 residues. V gave up 2 bases and J gave up 4 bases, with 14 bases separating them. CDR1 SGHTA and CDR2 FQGNSA come from the germline V gene.